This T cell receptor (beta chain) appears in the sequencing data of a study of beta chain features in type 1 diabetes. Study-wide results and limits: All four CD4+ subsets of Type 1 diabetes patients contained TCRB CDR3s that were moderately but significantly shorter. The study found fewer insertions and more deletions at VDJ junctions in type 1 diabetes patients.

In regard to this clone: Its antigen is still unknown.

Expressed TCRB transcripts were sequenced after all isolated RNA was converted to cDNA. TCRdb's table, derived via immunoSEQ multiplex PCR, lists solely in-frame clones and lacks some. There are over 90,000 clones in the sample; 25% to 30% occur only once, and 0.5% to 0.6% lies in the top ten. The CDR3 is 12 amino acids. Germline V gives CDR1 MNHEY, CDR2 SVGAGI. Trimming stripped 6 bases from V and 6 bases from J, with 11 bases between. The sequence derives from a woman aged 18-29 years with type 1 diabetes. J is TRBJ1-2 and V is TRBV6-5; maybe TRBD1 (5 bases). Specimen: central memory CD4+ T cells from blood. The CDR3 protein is CASRSQGHGYTF. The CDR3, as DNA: TGTGCCAGCAGGTCCCAGGGTCATGGCTACACCTTC.